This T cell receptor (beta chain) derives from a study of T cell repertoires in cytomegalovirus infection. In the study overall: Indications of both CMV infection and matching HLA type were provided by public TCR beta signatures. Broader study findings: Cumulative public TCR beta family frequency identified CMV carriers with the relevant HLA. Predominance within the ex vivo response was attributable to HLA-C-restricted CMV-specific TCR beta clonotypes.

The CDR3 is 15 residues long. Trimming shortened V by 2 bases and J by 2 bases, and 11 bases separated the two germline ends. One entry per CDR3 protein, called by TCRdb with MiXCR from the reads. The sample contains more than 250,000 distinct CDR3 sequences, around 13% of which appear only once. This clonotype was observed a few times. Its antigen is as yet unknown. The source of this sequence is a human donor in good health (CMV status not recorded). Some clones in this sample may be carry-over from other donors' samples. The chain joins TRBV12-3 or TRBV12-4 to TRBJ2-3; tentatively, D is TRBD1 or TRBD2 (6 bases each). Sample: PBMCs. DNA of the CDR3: TGTGCCAGCAGTTTAAGAGGGGGGCCCACAGATACGCAGTATTTT. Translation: CASSLRGGPTDTQYF.